This T cell receptor (beta chain) was identified in a study of OX40 agonist ivuxolimab in advanced cancers. Across the study: Recorded diagnoses for dose-escalation patients were hepatocellular carcinoma, melanoma, renal cell or head and neck cancer. Anti-PD-1, anti-PD-L1 or anti-CTLA-4 therapy given earlier was allowed, and about 38% had some.

Comments on this clone: No antigen is known for it.

Study-wide results and limits: Averaging showed that CD8+ T cells had more expanded clones than CD4+ did.

Produced via immunoSEQ multiplex PCR; TCRdb's table is partial and in-frame only. The sample yields tens of thousands of clones, 75% to 90% seen once. Excluded were patients having autoimmune disease history or systemic immunosuppression. CDR1 and CDR2 (germline): KGHSH, LQKENI. The CDR3 has 15 amino acids. Losses at the gene ends were 3 bases for V and 5 bases for J; bases not matched to a gene: 9. The starting material was CD4+ or CD8+ T cells sorted from blood, obtained in a trial of the OX40 agonist ivuxolimab. The receptor was derived from an adult with an advanced solid tumor such as melanoma, head and neck, liver or kidney cancer. The chain combines TRBV18 with TRBJ1-1; 7 positions agree with TRBD1. This CDR3 reads CASSPSQGMGTEAFF. CDR3 bases: TGTGCCAGCTCACCCTCACAGGGGATGGGGACTGAAGCTTTCTTT.